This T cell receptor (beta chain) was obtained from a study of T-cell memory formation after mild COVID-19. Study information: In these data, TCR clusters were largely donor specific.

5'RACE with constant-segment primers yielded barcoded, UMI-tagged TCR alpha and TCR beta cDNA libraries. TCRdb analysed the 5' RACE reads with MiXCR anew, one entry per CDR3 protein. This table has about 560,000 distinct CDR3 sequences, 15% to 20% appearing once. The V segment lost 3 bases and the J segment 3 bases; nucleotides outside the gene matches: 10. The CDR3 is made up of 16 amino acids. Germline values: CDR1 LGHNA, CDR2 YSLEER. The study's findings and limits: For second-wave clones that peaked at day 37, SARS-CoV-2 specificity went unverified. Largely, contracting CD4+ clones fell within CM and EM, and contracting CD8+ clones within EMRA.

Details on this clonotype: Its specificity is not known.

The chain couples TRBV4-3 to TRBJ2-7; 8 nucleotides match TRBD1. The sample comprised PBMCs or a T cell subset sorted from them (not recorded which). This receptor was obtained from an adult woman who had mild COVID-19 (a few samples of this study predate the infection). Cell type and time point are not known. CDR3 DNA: TGCGCCAGCAGCCAGGGTTCTCGGGACAGGATCTACGAGCAGTACTTC. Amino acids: CASSQGSRDRIYEQYF.